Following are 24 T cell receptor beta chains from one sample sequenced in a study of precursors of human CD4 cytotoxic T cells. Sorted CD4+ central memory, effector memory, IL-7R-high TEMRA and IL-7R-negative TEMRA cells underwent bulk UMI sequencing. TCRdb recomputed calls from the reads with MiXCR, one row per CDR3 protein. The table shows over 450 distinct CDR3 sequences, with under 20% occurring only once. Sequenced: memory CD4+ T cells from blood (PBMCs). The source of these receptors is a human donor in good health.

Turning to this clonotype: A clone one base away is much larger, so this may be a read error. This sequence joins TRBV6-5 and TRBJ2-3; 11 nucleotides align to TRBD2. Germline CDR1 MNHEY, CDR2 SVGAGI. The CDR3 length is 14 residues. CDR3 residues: CASSLAGGTDTQCF. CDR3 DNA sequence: TGTGCCAGCAGTCTAGCGGGGGGCACAGATACGCAGTGTTTT.

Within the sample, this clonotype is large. CDR3 sequence reads: CASSSWGARGNTIYF. The CDR3 DNA sequence: TGTGCCAGCAGCTCCTGGGGGGCGAGAGGAAACACCATATATTTT. The rearrangement uses TRBV27 and TRBJ1-3; TRBD1 is a possible D gene (6 bases). Trimming took 6 bases from V and 4 from J, leaving 16 bases between them. The germline CDR1 and CDR2 sequences are MNHEY and SMNVEV (reference sequence). The CDR3 sequence is 15 residues long.

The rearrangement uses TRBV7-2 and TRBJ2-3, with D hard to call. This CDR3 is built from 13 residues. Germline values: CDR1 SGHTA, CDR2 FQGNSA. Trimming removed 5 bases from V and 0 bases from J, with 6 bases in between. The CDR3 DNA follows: TGTGCCAGCAGCCGTTATAGCACAGATACGCAGTATTTT. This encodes CASSRYSTDTQYF.

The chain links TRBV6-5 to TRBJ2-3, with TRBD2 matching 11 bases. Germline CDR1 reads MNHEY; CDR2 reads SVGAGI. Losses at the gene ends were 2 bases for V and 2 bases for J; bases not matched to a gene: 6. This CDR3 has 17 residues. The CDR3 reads CASSYAASGGSTDTQYF. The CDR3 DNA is TGTGCCAGCAGTTACGCGGCTAGCGGGGGGTCCACAGATACGCAGTATTTT.

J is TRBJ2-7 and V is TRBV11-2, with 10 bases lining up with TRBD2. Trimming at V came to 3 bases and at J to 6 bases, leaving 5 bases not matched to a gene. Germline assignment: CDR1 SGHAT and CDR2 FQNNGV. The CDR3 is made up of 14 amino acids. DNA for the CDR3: TGTGCCAGCAGCTTTCTAGCGGGAGAATCCGAGCAGTACTTC. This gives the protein CASSFLAGESEQYF. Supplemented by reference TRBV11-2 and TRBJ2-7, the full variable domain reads EAGVAQSPRYKIIEKRQSVAFWCNPISGHATLYWYQQILGQGPKLLIQFQNNGVVDDSQLPKDRFSAERLKGVDSTLKIQPAKLEDSAVYLCASSFLAGESEQYFGPGTRLTVT.

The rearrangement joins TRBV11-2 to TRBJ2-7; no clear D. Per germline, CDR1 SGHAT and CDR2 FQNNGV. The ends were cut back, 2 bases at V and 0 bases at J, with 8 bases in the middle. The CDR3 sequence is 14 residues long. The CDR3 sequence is CASSLTDSSYEQYF. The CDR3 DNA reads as TGTGCCAGCAGCTTAACGGATAGCTCCTACGAGCAGTACTTC.

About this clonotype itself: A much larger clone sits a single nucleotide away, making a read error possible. The CDR3 protein is CTSSLVGIGENIQYF. In DNA, the CDR3 is TGTACCAGCAGCTTGGTGGGCATCGGGGAGAACATTCAGTACTTC. V gene TRBV5-5 combines with J gene TRBJ2-4; TRBD2 might be the D (5 bases). CDR1 and CDR2 from the germline V gene are SGHKS and YYEKEE (reference sequence). The length of the CDR3 is 15 residues. Based on the CDR3 plus reference TRBV5-5 and TRBJ2-4, the full variable domain is DAGVTQSPTHLIKTRGQQVTLRCSPISGHKSVSWYQQVLGQGPQFIFQYYEKEERGRGNFPDRFSARQFPNYSSELNVNALLLGDSALYLCTSSLVGIGENIQYFGAGTRLSVL.

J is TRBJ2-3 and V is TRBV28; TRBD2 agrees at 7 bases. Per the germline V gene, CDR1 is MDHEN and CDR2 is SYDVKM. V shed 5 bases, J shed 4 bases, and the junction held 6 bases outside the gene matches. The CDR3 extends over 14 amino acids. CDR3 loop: CASSLPGGADTQYF. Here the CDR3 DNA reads TGTGCCAGCAGTCTTCCGGGGGGTGCAGATACGCAGTATTTT.

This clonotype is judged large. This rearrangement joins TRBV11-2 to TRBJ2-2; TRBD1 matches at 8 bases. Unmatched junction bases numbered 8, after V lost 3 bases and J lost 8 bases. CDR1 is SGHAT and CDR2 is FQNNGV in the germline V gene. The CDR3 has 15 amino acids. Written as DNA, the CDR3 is TGTGCCAGCAGCTTGATAACCAGGGGGCAAGGGGAGCTGTTTTTT. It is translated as CASSLITRGQGELFF.

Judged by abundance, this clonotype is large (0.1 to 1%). In nucleotides, the CDR3 is TGTGCCAGCAGCCCAACCGGGACCGGGGCTTTCTTT. It is translated as CASSPTGTGAFF. The chain uses TRBV3-1 and TRBJ1-1; D is perhaps TRBD1 (5 bases). The CDR3 totals 12 residues. V dropped 4 bases and J dropped 11 bases, with 14 bases sitting between them. Germline loops: CDR1 LGHDT, CDR2 YNNKEL (reference sequence). The entire variable domain, with the rest obtained from reference TRBV3-1 and TRBJ1-1, is as follows: DTAVSQTPKYLVTQMGNDKSIKCEQNLGHDTMYWYKQDSKKFLKIMFSYNNKELIINETVPNRFSPKSPDKAHLNLHINSLELGDSAVYFCASSPTGTGAFFGQGTRLTVV.

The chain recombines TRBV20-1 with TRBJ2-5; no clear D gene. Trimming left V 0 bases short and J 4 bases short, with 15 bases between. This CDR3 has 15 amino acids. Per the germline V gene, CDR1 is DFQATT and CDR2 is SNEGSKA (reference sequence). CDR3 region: CSAREVVGLGETQYF. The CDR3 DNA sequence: TGCAGTGCTAGAGAGGTTGTGGGTCTGGGAGAGACCCAGTACTTC.

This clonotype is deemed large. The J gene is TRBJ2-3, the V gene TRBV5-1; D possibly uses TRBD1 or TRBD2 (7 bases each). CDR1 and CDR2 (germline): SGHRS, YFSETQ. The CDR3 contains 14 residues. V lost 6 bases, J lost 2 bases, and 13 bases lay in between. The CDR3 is CASKRGQNTDTQYF. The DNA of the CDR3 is TGCGCCAGCAAGCGGGGACAGAACACAGATACGCAGTATTTT.

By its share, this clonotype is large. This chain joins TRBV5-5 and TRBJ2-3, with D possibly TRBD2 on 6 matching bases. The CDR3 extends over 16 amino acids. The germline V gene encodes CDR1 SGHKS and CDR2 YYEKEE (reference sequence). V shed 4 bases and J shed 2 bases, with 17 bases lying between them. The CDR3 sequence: CASSAGPSVDTDTQYF. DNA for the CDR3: TGTGCCAGCAGCGCGGGACCCTCGGTGGACACAGATACGCAGTATTTT.

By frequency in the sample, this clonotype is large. CDR3 in amino acids: CSARAVTSYEQYF. The CDR3 DNA is TGCAGTGCTAGAGCTGTGACTAGCTACGAGCAGTACTTC. The J gene is TRBJ2-7, the V gene TRBV20-1, with D possibly TRBD2 on 6 matching bases. Germline V lookup: CDR1 DFQATT, CDR2 SNEGSKA (reference sequence). This CDR3 has 13 amino acids. The V gene lost 1 base and the J gene lost 3 bases, with 10 bases spanning the gap.

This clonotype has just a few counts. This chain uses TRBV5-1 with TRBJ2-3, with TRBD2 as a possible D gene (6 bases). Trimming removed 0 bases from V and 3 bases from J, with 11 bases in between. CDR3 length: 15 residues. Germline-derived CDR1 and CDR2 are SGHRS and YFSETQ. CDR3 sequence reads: CASSLVPGETDTQYF. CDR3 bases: TGCGCCAGCAGCTTGGTGCCGGGGGAGACAGATACGCAGTATTTT.

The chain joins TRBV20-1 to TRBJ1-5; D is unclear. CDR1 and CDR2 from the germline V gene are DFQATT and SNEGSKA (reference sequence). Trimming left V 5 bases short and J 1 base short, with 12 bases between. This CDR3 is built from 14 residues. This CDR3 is CSASPGESNQPQHF. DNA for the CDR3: TGCAGTGCTTCCCCCGGAGAGAGCAATCAGCCCCAGCATTTT.

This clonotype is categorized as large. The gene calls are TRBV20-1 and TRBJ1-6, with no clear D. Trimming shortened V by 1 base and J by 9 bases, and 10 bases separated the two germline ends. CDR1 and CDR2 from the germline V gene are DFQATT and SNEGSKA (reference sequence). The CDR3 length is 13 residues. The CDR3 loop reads CSARGTAGSPLHF. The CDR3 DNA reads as TGCAGTGCTAGAGGAACCGCCGGTTCACCCCTCCACTTT.

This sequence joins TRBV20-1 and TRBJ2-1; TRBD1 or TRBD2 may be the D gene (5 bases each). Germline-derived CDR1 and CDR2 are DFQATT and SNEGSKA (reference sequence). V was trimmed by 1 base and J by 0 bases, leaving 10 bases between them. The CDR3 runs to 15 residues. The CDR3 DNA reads TGCAGTGCTAGAGGAGGGCAGGGCTCCTACAATGAGCAGTTCTTC. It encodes CSARGGQGSYNEQFF.

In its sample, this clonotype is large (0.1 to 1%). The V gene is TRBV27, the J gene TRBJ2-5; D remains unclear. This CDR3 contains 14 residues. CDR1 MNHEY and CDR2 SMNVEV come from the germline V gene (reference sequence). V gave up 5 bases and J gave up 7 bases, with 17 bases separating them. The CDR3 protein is CASSRTLDLGTQYF. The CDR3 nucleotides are TGTGCCAGCAGTCGCACTCTCGATCTAGGGACCCAGTACTTC.

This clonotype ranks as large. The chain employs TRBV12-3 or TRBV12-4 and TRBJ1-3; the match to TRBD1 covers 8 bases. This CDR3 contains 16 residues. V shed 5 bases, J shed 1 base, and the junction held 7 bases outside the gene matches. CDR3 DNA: TGTGCCAGCAGTCTGCAGGGGGCTGGTTCTGGAAACACCATATATTTT. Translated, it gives CASSLQGAGSGNTIYF.

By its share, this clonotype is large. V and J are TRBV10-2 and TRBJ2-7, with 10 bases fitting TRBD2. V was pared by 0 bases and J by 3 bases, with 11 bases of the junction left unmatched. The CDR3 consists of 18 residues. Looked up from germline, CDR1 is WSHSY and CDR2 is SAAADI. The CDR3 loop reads CASSESISLAGSYYEQYF. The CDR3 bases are TGCGCCAGCAGTGAGTCGATATCACTAGCGGGATCATACTACGAGCAGTACTTC.

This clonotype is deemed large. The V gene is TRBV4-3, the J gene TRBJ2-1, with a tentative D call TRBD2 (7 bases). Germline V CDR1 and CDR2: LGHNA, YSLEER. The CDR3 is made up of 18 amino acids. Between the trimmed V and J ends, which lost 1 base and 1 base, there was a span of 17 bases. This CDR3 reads CASSQGPGGPRSYNEQFF. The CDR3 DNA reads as TGCGCCAGCAGCCAAGGCCCGGGGGGCCCAAGGTCCTACAATGAGCAGTTCTTC.

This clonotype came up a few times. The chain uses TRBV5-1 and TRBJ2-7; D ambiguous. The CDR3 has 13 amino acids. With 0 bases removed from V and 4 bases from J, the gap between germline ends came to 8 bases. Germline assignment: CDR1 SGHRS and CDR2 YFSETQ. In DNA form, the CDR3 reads TGCGCCAGCAGCTTGGACGGAACTTACGAGCAGTACGTC. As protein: CASSLDGTYEQYV.

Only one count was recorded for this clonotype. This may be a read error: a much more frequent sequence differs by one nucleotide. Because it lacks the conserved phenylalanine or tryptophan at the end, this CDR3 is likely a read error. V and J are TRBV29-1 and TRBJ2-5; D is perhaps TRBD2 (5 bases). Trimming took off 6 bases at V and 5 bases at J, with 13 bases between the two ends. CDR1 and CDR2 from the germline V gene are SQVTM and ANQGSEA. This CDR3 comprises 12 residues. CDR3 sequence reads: CSVQPGMETQYC. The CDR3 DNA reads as TGCAGCGTGCAGCCGGGGATGGAGACCCAGTACTGC.